A selection of T cell receptor beta chains follows, all from one sample in a study of cytomegalovirus exposure and HLA in healthy donors. TCRdb's copy holds only in-frame clones and misses some; the assay was immunoSEQ multiplex PCR. Here the sample spans approximately 150,000 clones, more than 70% being singletons. The sequenced sample consisted of PBMCs. These TCRs come from a man aged 40-55 years in good health and CMV-seronegative. Both conserved end residues are part of each CDR3. A D gene is named only where the DNA matches it firmly. Rows may omit the clone size; those that give it use once, few, many or a size class.

d_call	v_call	clone_size	j_call	cdr3_aa	cdr3_nt
TRBD2	TRBV4-1	NA	TRBJ2-3	CASSQAGGTQYF	TGCGCCAGCAGCCAAGCGGGGGGGACGCAGTATTTT
NA	TRBV7-8	NA	TRBJ2-7	CASSLDGRDYYREQYF	TGTGCCAGCAGCCTGGACGGTCGGGATTACTATAGGGAGCAGTACTTC
NA	TRBV14	once	TRBJ1-1	CASSLQGFKNTEAFF	TGTGCCAGCAGCCTACAGGGTTTTAAGAACACTGAAGCTTTCTTT
NA	TRBV30	NA	TRBJ1-5	CAWTDSNSNQPQHF	TGTGCCTGGACGGACTCCAACTCCAATCAGCCCCAGCATTTT
TRBD1	TRBV7-3	NA	TRBJ1-1	CASSPGQWDTEAFF	TGTGCCAGCAGTCCGGGACAGTGGGACACTGAAGCTTTCTTT
TRBD2	TRBV5-1	NA	TRBJ2-1	CASSLAGDSYNEQFF	TGCGCCAGCAGCCTAGCGGGTGACTCCTACAATGAGCAGTTCTTC
NA	TRBV4-1	NA	TRBJ1-2	CASSQASAGREGNYGYTF	TGCGCCAGCAGCCAAGCTTCCGCAGGGCGGGAGGGTAACTATGGCTACACCTTC
TRBD1	TRBV18	once	TRBJ1-1	CASWNRGVDTEAFF	TGTGCCAGCTGGAACAGGGGTGTGGACACTGAAGCTTTCTTT
NA	TRBV15	NA	TRBJ2-2	CATKGGLQNTGELFF	TGTGCCACCAAAGGCGGACTGCAGAACACCGGGGAGCTGTTTTTT
NA	TRBV6-6	few	TRBJ1-1	CASSYPGFAEAFF	TGTGCCAGCAGTTACCCCGGTTTCGCTGAAGCTTTCTTT
NA	TRBV20-1	NA	TRBJ2-7	CSARVNYEQYF	TGCAGTGCTAGAGTCAACTACGAGCAGTACTTC
TRBD1	TRBV4-2	few	TRBJ1-5	CASSQGPVFRDRSNQPQHF	TGTGCCAGCAGCCAAGGACCGGTATTCCGGGACAGAAGCAATCAGCCCCAGCATTTT
TRBD1	TRBV7-8	NA	TRBJ1-5	CASSLLSRGVGNQPQHF	TGTGCCAGCAGCTTGCTGTCCAGGGGGGTAGGAAATCAGCCCCAGCATTTT
NA	TRBV5-5	NA	TRBJ2-1	CASSSERRGRHEQFF	TGTGCCAGCAGCTCCGAGAGGAGGGGGCGGCATGAGCAGTTCTTC
TRBD2	TRBV9	NA	TRBJ2-7	CASSVASGTSGTPYEQYF	TGTGCCAGCAGCGTAGCCTCCGGGACTAGCGGGACCCCCTACGAGCAGTACTTC
TRBD1	TRBV29-1	once	TRBJ2-7	CSVEGPRQGSSYEQYF	TGCAGCGTTGAGGGCCCCCGACAGGGAAGCTCCTACGAGCAGTACTTC
NA	TRBV5-1	NA	TRBJ2-3	CASSNSAASTDTQYF	TGCGCCAGCAGCAATTCTGCGGCTAGCACAGATACGCAGTATTTT